The clone carrying this TCR beta chain was found many times. The antigen remains undetermined. RNA transcripts yielded amplified TCR beta CDR3 regions. HTBI primers were employed in a first-round RT-PCR of the TCR CDR3. Each CDR3 protein is one row after TCRdb ran MiXCR on the multiplex PCR reads. Of 450,000 to 650,000 distinct CDR3 sequences listed, 13% to 15% are singletons. This entry is derived from a study of T cells in Graves' hyperthyroidism and ophthalmopathy. General study points: The model anticipated ophthalmopathy a median around 6 months pre-onset. By a 13 V-J model, ophthalmopathy was set apart from stable hyperthyroidism. The blood repertoire included most of the expanded thyroid clonotypes above 0.001.

V was trimmed by 1 base and J by 0 bases, leaving 16 bases between them. The CDR3 is 17 amino acids. Germline lookup yields CDR1 DFQATT and CDR2 SNEGSKA (reference sequence). V usage is TRBV20-1 and J usage is TRBJ2-1; D might be TRBD2 (5 bases). The receptor was isolated from a young woman with Graves' ophthalmopathy. Sequencing used blood. This CDR3 is CSARVPSSHSSYNEQFF. The CDR3, as DNA: TGCAGTGCTAGAGTTCCTTCTAGCCACAGCTCCTACAATGAGCAGTTCTTC.